The 7 T cell receptor beta chains reported below all come from one sample, sequenced in a study of cytomegalovirus exposure and HLA in healthy donors. Amplification used 60 Vbeta primers and 13 Jbeta primers. Produced via immunoSEQ multiplex PCR; TCRdb's table is partial and in-frame only. The data include 130,000 or so clones; the top ten clones carry under 2%. Sequences were obtained from PBMCs. The origin of the receptors is a woman in her thirties or forties in good health and CMV-seronegative.

The chain is built from TRBV18 and TRBJ1-1; a possible D gene is TRBD1 (5 bases). Germline CDR1 reads KGHSH; CDR2 reads LQKENI. The CDR3 totals 13 residues. V dropped 0 bases and J dropped 4 bases, with 6 bases sitting between them. CDR3 in amino acids: CASSPPQGTEAFF. CDR3 DNA sequence: TGTGCCAGCTCACCACCGCAGGGCACTGAAGCTTTCTTT.

This sequence joins TRBV15 and TRBJ2-7; 8 bases are shared with TRBD1. Germline trimming cut 3 bases from V and 7 bases from J; bases unmatched to any gene: 8. The CDR3 has 14 amino acids. Germline assignment: CDR1 LNHNV and CDR2 YYDKDF (reference sequence). CDR3 region: CATSSGQGLGEQYF. In DNA form, the CDR3 reads TGTGCCACCAGCAGTGGACAGGGACTGGGGGAGCAGTACTTC.

The chain links TRBV7-2 to TRBJ2-3, with a tentative D call TRBD1 (6 bases). CDR3 length: 14 residues. Trimming took off 6 bases at V and 4 bases at J, with 14 bases between the two ends. The V gene's germline CDR1 is SGHTA and CDR2 FQGNSA. CDR3 bases: TGTGCCAGCAGTCTTGGACAGAGTTCAGATACGCAGTATTTT. It is translated as CASSLGQSSDTQYF.

The chain carries TRBV6-1 and TRBJ1-1; TRBD1 might be the D (5 bases). Germline CDR1 MNHNS, CDR2 SASEGT. The V end was cut by 7 bases, the J end by 2 bases, with 11 bases between. The CDR3 spans 13 residues. This CDR3 reads CASNTQGNTEAFF. The CDR3 DNA reads as TGTGCCAGCAATACTCAGGGTAACACTGAAGCTTTCTTT.

The genes are TRBV10-3 and TRBJ2-2, with a possible D match to TRBD2 (5 bases). Per germline, CDR1 ENHRY and CDR2 SYGVKD. V dropped 5 bases and J dropped 5 bases, with 12 bases sitting between them. The CDR3 loop spans 14 amino acids. The CDR3 region is CAISLLEGTGELFF. Here the CDR3 DNA reads TGTGCCATCAGTCTCCTAGAGGGAACCGGGGAGCTGTTTTTT.

This rearrangement joins TRBV7-3 to TRBJ1-1; D uncertain. Trimming cost V 4 bases and J 5 bases, with 11 bases left between them. Germline V gene lookup returns CDR1 SGHTA and CDR2 FQGTGA. The CDR3 has 13 amino acids. The chain's CDR3 is CASSSRERTEAFF. The CDR3 DNA reads as TGTGCCAGCAGCTCCCGGGAGCGGACTGAAGCTTTCTTT.

The chain is built from TRBV7-2 and TRBJ2-3; 11 positions agree with TRBD1. Unmatched junction bases numbered 5, after V lost 6 bases and J lost 3 bases. This CDR3 has 15 amino acids. The germline gives CDR1 SGHTA, CDR2 FQGNSA. The CDR3 nucleotides read TGTGCCAGCAGATCCGGGACAGGGGGTACAGATACGCAGTATTTT. It yields the protein CASRSGTGGTDTQYF.